The 20 T cell receptor beta chains in this list originate from one sample, sequenced in a study of spatial heterogeneity in lung cancer. Time point noted: blood at routine non-recurrence follow-up after resection. The sequenced material consisted of unsorted whole RNA from tumor, nontumor lung or frozen PBMC. TCRdb itself ran the 5' RACE reads through MiXCR, one entry per CDR3 protein. The sample holds under 150,000 distinct CDR3 sequences, over 9% seen once. The sequencing here drew on PBMCs, taken at follow-up. The receptors come from a male donor with early-stage non-small cell lung cancer.

The chain uses TRBV4-2 and TRBJ2-3; a possible D gene is TRBD2 (6 bases). The V end was cut by 0 bases, the J end by 5 bases, with 9 bases between. The CDR3 consists of 14 residues. The V gene's germline CDR1 is LGHNA and CDR2 YNFKEQ. CDR3 nucleotide sequence: TGTGCCAGCAGCCAAGATACCGGGGGAGATACGCAGTATTTT. Amino acid sequence: CASSQDTGGDTQYF.

A few counts support this clonotype. The V and J genes are TRBV20-1 and TRBJ2-7, with 8 bases matching TRBD1. Germline loops: CDR1 DFQATT, CDR2 SNEGSKA (reference sequence). The trim removed 6 bases at V and 5 bases at J, leaving 9 bases unmatched. This CDR3 has 13 amino acids. As DNA, the CDR3 is TGCAGTGCGGAAAGGACAGGGATCGACGAGCAGTACTTC. Protein sequence: CSAERTGIDEQYF.

This clonotype was seen more than once but under ten times. The chain uses TRBV10-3 and TRBJ2-5, with D possibly matching TRBD1 (6 bases). CDR1 and CDR2 (germline): ENHRY, SYGVKD. CDR3 length: 15 residues. V was cut by 3 bases and J by 7 bases, with 18 bases left in between. In nucleotides, the CDR3 is TGTGCCATCAGTGAAGAGCCAGGGGTATCAGGGACCCAGTACTTC. This sequence encodes CAISEEPGVSGTQYF.

The J gene is TRBJ2-1, the V gene TRBV3-1; 9 bases agree with TRBD2. The J segment lost 3 bases and the V segment lost 2 bases, leaving 11 bases of the junction unmatched. The CDR3 sequence is 18 residues long. CDR1 LGHDT and CDR2 YNNKEL come from the germline V gene (reference sequence). CDR3 bases: TGTGCCAGCAGCCAATGGCCCCTAGCGGGGTTTTTCTACAATGAGCAGTTCTTC. This encodes CASSQWPLAGFFYNEQFF.

This sequence joins TRBV25-1 and TRBJ1-5; TRBD1 aligns across 7 bases. Germline CDR1 is MGHDK and CDR2 is SYGVNS. V lost 3 bases, J lost 2 bases, and 1 base stayed unmatched. This CDR3 spans 14 amino acids. CDR3: CASSETGRNQPQHF. CDR3 coding DNA: TGTGCCAGCAGTGAGACAGGGCGCAATCAGCCCCAGCATTTT.

This clonotype was seen only a few times. The V call is TRBV6-5, the J call TRBJ1-1, with unresolved D. The CDR3 runs 16 residues. Trimming took off 1 base at V and 11 bases at J, with 23 bases between the two ends. Looked up from germline, CDR1 is MNHEY and CDR2 is SVGAGI. In nucleotides, the CDR3 is TGTGCCAGCAGTTACTATCCCCGGCAGAGCCCCTTTGGGGCTTTCTTT. It yields the protein CASSYYPRQSPFGAFF.

This clonotype was found many times. This rearrangement joins TRBV2 to TRBJ2-7; 12 bases agree with TRBD1. This CDR3 contains 15 residues. V lost 7 bases to trimming and J lost 2 bases; unmatched junction nucleotides: 6. Germline CDR1 SNHLY, CDR2 FYNNEI. CDR3 in DNA: TGTGCCAGCAAGAAGGGACAGGGGGCAACCTACGAGCAGTACTTC. Protein: CASKKGQGATYEQYF.

The chain combines TRBV7-6 with TRBJ2-7, with no clear D. Germline CDR1 reads SGHVS; CDR2 reads FNYEAQ. CDR3 size: 14 residues. Trimming stripped 0 bases from V and 3 bases from J, with 9 bases between. The CDR3 protein is CASSLALDVYEQYF. CDR3 DNA: TGTGCCAGCAGCTTAGCGCTAGACGTCTACGAGCAGTACTTC.

This clonotype was detected ten times or more. The V gene is TRBV29-1, the J gene TRBJ2-3; 8 nucleotides match TRBD1. CDR3 length equals 12 residues. The germline V gene has CDR1 SQVTM and CDR2 ANQGSEA. With V trimmed by 7 bases and J by 6 bases, 6 bases remained unmatched. Here the CDR3 DNA reads TGCAGCGCAGGACAGGGCCCGGATACGCAGTATTTT. Its translation: CSAGQGPDTQYF.

This clonotype was seen a handful of times. V usage is TRBV3-1 and J usage is TRBJ2-4, with a tentative D call TRBD2 (7 bases). The CDR3 runs to 15 residues. With 5 bases removed from V and 7 bases from J, the gap between germline ends came to 18 bases. Germline V CDR1 and CDR2: LGHDT, YNNKEL (reference sequence). In nucleotides, the CDR3 is TGTGCCAGCAGCTCTACTGGAGGGGGGGCGAACATTCAGTACTTC. Translating it yields CASSSTGGGANIQYF.

The V gene is TRBV20-1, the J gene TRBJ1-1; D ambiguous. The CDR3 totals 14 residues. Germline V CDR1 and CDR2: DFQATT, SNEGSKA (reference sequence). With 6 bases removed from V and 0 bases from J, the gap between germline ends came to 14 bases. The DNA for the CDR3 is TGCAGTGCCCACAACATCGTAATGAACACTGAAGCTTTCTTT. Its protein product is CSAHNIVMNTEAFF.

This clonotype came up a few times. V gene TRBV28 combines with J gene TRBJ2-2; D is tentatively TRBD1 or TRBD2 (5 bases each). The CDR3 extends over 18 amino acids. The germline V gene has CDR1 MDHEN and CDR2 SYDVKM. Trimming cost V 5 bases and J 1 base, with 20 bases left between them. The chain's CDR3 is CASSPTGWRRVNTGELFF. CDR3 sequence (DNA): TGTGCCAGCAGTCCAACGGGGTGGCGCAGGGTGAACACCGGGGAGCTGTTTTTT.

This clonotype was detected ten times or more. The rearrangement links TRBV7-2 to TRBJ1-2, with D tentatively TRBD1 (5 bases). The ends were cut back, 5 bases at V and 6 bases at J, with 19 bases in the middle. Germline V gene data show CDR1 as SGHTA and CDR2 as FQGNSA. This CDR3 contains 15 residues. CDR3 amino acids: CASSAAGRGEDGYTF. The CDR3 nucleotides are TGTGCCAGCAGCGCAGCTGGACGGGGGGAGGATGGCTACACCTTC.

This clonotype came up a few times. The chain is built from TRBV7-9 and TRBJ2-6, with 7 bases that match TRBD2. Germline V CDR1 and CDR2: SEHNR, FQNEAQ (reference sequence). The CDR3 spans 17 residues. V was pared by 10 bases and J by 1 base, with 13 bases of the junction left unmatched. CDR3 in DNA: TGTGCCACCAGACTAGCATTCCGCCGTTCTGGGGCCAACGTCCTGACTTTC. It yields the protein CATRLAFRRSGANVLTF.

The rearrangement links TRBV28 to TRBJ1-1; D may be TRBD1 (6 bases). Germline CDR1 reads MDHEN; CDR2 reads SYDVKM. The ends were cut back, 9 bases at V and 6 bases at J, with 20 bases in the middle. This CDR3 contains 14 residues. Here the CDR3 reads CASGPQGWRAEAFF. The CDR3 bases are TGTGCCAGTGGTCCACAGGGTTGGAGGGCTGAAGCTTTCTTT.

This clonotype was recorded at least ten times. The chain employs TRBV20-1 and TRBJ2-1, with 8 bases aligning to TRBD2. The germline V gene encodes CDR1 DFQATT and CDR2 SNEGSKA (reference sequence). CDR3 length: 14 amino acids. After removal of 5 bases from V and 2 bases from J, the junction contained 5 bases not matched to a gene. The CDR3: CSAPGGGPYNEQFF. CDR3 nucleotide sequence: TGCAGTGCTCCGGGGGGGGGACCCTACAATGAGCAGTTCTTC.

This clonotype was seen only a few times. This chain uses TRBV20-1 with TRBJ2-3; possibly TRBD2 for D (6 bases). V lost 6 bases and J lost 1, with 17 bases in between. This CDR3 contains 15 residues. CDR1 and CDR2 from the germline V gene are DFQATT and SNEGSKA (reference sequence). The CDR3 sequence: CSADGERAGTDTQYF. For the CDR3, the DNA is TGCAGTGCCGATGGGGAGCGGGCGGGCACAGATACGCAGTATTTT.

This clonotype was seen only a few times. The chain carries TRBV12-3 or TRBV12-4 and TRBJ2-1, with D hard to call. Trimming cost V 10 bases and J 0 bases, with 13 bases left between them. This CDR3 spans 14 amino acids. Here the CDR3 DNA reads TGTGCCACCACGCCCCTTTCCTCCTACAATGAGCAGTTCTTC. This sequence encodes CATTPLSSYNEQFF.

The rearrangement links TRBV27 to TRBJ2-7; 7 bases fit TRBD1. The germline gives CDR1 MNHEY, CDR2 SMNVEV (reference sequence). Trimming cost V 0 bases and J 3 bases; bases outside gene matches: 5. The CDR3 has 15 amino acids. CDR3 nucleotide sequence: TGTGCCAGCAGTTTATCCACCAGGGGGAGCTACGAGCAGTACTTC. It specifies CASSLSTRGSYEQYF.

This clonotype has more than one count but fewer than ten. The rearrangement uses TRBV28 and TRBJ1-1; 7 bases line up with TRBD1. This CDR3 comprises 15 residues. Unmatched junction bases numbered 11, after V lost 6 bases and J lost 4 bases. Per the germline V gene, CDR1 is MDHEN and CDR2 is SYDVKM. For the CDR3, the DNA is TGTGCCAGCAGATTCTCCGGGACAGCAAGCACTGAAGCTTTCTTT. Amino acids: CASRFSGTASTEAFF. Together with reference TRBV28 and TRBJ1-1, the CDR3 gives the full variable domain: DVKVTQSSRYLVKRTGEKVFLECVQDMDHENMFWYRQDPGLGLRLIYFSYDVKMKEKGDIPEGYSVSREKKERFSLILESASTNQTSMYLCASRFSGTASTEAFFGQGTRLTVV.